The 23 T cell receptor beta chains presented below share a single source sample, sequenced in a study of T-cell memory formation after mild COVID-19. Each CDR3 protein is one row after TCRdb ran MiXCR on the 5' RACE reads. The sample lists a few hundred thousand distinct CDR3 sequences, roughly 20% occurring once. The material sequenced was PBMCs or a T cell subset sorted from them (not recorded which). The receptor set was obtained from a man aged 18-30 years who had mild COVID-19 (a few samples of this study predate the infection). Cell type and time point are not known.

V gene TRBV7-2 combines with J gene TRBJ2-2; the D is unclear. Trimming took off 5 bases at V and 3 bases at J, with 13 bases between the two ends. Germline assignment: CDR1 SGHTA and CDR2 FQGNSA. CDR3 length: 15 amino acids. The chain's CDR3 is CASSQRRADTGELFF. CDR3 nucleotides: TGTGCCAGCAGCCAACGACGGGCGGACACCGGGGAGCTGTTTTTT.

This clonotype appeared a few times. This rearrangement joins TRBV7-2 to TRBJ2-4; 8 bases are a match to TRBD1. J was trimmed by 5 bases and V by 6 bases; bases with no gene match: 6. CDR3 length: 14 residues. The germline gives CDR1 SGHTA, CDR2 FQGNSA. The CDR3 DNA is TGTGCCAGCAGGCCCCCGACAGGGGAAAACATTCAGTACTTC. It translates to CASRPPTGENIQYF.

The sample holds a few counts of this clonotype. The V and J genes are TRBV7-3 and TRBJ2-1; 7 bases line up with TRBD2. CDR1 and CDR2 from the germline V gene are SGHTA and FQGTGA. With 1 base clipped from V and 4 bases from J, the junction kept 7 bases outside the gene matches. The CDR3 length is 16 residues. In DNA, the CDR3 is TGTGCCAGCAGCTTAATGGGAGGGGAAAGTTACAATGAGCAGTTCTTC. As protein: CASSLMGGESYNEQFF. Full variable domain (missing parts from reference TRBV7-3 and TRBJ2-1): GAGVSQTPSNKVTEKGKYVELRCDPISGHTALYWYRQSLGQGPEFLIYFQGTGAADDSGLPNDRFFAVRPEGSVSTLKIQRTERGDSAVYLCASSLMGGESYNEQFFGPGTRLTVL.

This clonotype was counted a few times. This rearrangement joins TRBV10-3 to TRBJ1-5, with 8 bases aligning to TRBD1. The V gene's germline CDR1 is ENHRY and CDR2 SYGVKD. This CDR3 has 14 residues. V gave up 3 bases and J gave up 7 bases; unmatched junction bases: 5. The chain's CDR3 is CAISDQGAEQPQHF. CDR3 nucleotides: TGTGCCATCAGTGATCAGGGGGCTGAACAGCCCCAGCATTTT.

The gene calls are TRBV5-1 and TRBJ2-1; D gene unclear. The germline V gene has CDR1 SGHRS and CDR2 YFSETQ. The CDR3 runs to 11 residues. V was pared by 4 bases and J by 10 bases, with 9 bases between. The CDR3 nucleotides are TGCGCCAGCAGCCGCGACGCGGAGCAGTTCTTC. Protein sequence: CASSRDAEQFF.

The chain joins TRBV7-6 to TRBJ2-7, with a weak D call TRBD1 (6 bases). The length of the CDR3 is 14 residues. CDR1 SGHVS and CDR2 FNYEAQ come from the germline V gene. The V and J ends lost 4 bases and 4 bases respectively, with 14 bases between them. Here the CDR3 reads CASSSTGGRYEQYF. In DNA, the CDR3 is TGTGCCAGCAGCTCGACAGGAGGTCGATACGAGCAGTACTTC.

This clonotype was found once. The genes are TRBV27 and TRBJ1-2, with unresolved D. The V gene's germline CDR1 is MNHEY and CDR2 SMNVEV (reference sequence). This CDR3 spans 15 amino acids. The V gene lost 0 bases and the J gene lost 8 bases, with 16 bases spanning the gap. CDR3 nucleotides: TGTGCCAGCAGTTTATCGAAGGGATTGAATCAGGGCTACACCTTC. Encoded protein: CASSLSKGLNQGYTF.

J is TRBJ2-1 and V is TRBV3-1; D remains ambiguous. V lost 4 bases and J lost 2, with 12 bases in between. CDR1 is LGHDT and CDR2 is YNNKEL in the germline V gene (reference sequence). The CDR3 length is 15 residues. The CDR3 is CASSRPGRTYNEQFF. The CDR3 nucleotides read TGTGCCAGCAGCCGTCCCGGGCGGACCTACAATGAGCAGTTCTTC.

This clonotype was seen many times. The J gene is TRBJ2-1, the V gene TRBV10-3; 8 nucleotides match TRBD2. J was trimmed by 2 bases and V by 6 bases; bases with no gene match: 6. CDR3 size: 15 residues. Germline CDR1 ENHRY, CDR2 SYGVKD. CDR3 in amino acids: CAIRIAGTPYNEQFF. CDR3 nucleotide sequence: TGTGCCATCAGGATAGCGGGGACACCCTACAATGAGCAGTTCTTC.

The table lists this clonotype with a count of one. V is TRBV20-1 and J is TRBJ2-7; D possibly corresponds to TRBD2 (5 bases). Germline lookup yields CDR1 DFQATT and CDR2 SNEGSKA (reference sequence). There are 13 residues in the CDR3. The V end was cut by 3 bases, the J end by 0 bases, with 9 bases between. In nucleotides, the CDR3 is TGCAGTGCTAGGAGGGATCCCTCCTACGAGCAGTACTTC. Translated, it gives CSARRDPSYEQYF.

The rearrangement joins TRBV7-4 to TRBJ2-7; the D call may be TRBD1 or TRBD2 (5 bases each). Trimming took off 1 base at V and 6 bases at J, with 13 bases between the two ends. CDR1 is SGHVT and CDR2 is SQSDAQ in the germline V gene. This CDR3 is built from 14 residues. CDR3 sequence: CASSLDARGPEQYV. The CDR3 DNA is TGTGCCAGCAGCTTAGACGCACGGGGCCCCGAGCAGTACGTC.

V is TRBV5-1 and J is TRBJ1-1; D is undetermined. In germline, CDR1 is SGHRS, CDR2 YFSETQ. The CDR3 sequence is 13 residues long. V lost 3 bases, J lost 7 bases, and 13 bases lay in between. CDR3 nucleotide sequence: TGCGCCAGCAGCTCGTGGGCGCCCGATGAAGCTTTCTTT. Translated: CASSSWAPDEAFF.

The CDR3 nucleotides are TGCGCCAGCAGCCGCCCAGAGACCTACGAGCAGTACTTC. Amino acid sequence: CASSRPETYEQYF. The chain recombines TRBV5-1 with TRBJ2-7; unclear D gene. The CDR3 has 13 amino acids. CDR1 and CDR2 from the germline V gene are SGHRS and YFSETQ. V was clipped by 4 bases and J by 2 bases, with 10 bases between them.

A few counts support this clonotype. The chain joins TRBV27 to TRBJ2-7; 10 bases are shared with TRBD1. This CDR3 has 14 amino acids. With 5 bases clipped from V and 3 bases from J, the junction kept 4 bases outside the gene matches. Per the germline V gene, CDR1 is MNHEY and CDR2 is SMNVEV (reference sequence). The CDR3 loop is CASSRTGGYYEQYV. The CDR3 coding sequence is TGTGCCAGCAGTAGGACAGGGGGTTACTACGAGCAGTACGTC.

The chain couples TRBV6-2 or TRBV6-3 to TRBJ1-2, with D hard to call. In germline, CDR1 is MNHEY, CDR2 SVGEGT. V lost 2 bases, J lost 4 bases, and 8 bases lay in between. There are 13 residues in the CDR3. The CDR3 nucleotides are TGTGCCAGCAGTTACGACTTAAGCTATGGCTACACCTTC. Translation: CASSYDLSYGYTF.

This chain links TRBV7-2 with TRBJ1-6; possible D gene TRBD1, 6 bases. CDR1 is SGHTA and CDR2 is FQGNSA in the germline V gene. V was cut by 5 bases and J by 7 bases, with 18 bases left in between. CDR3 length: 16 residues. The CDR3 nucleotides are TGTGCCAGCAGCCCCCCGGGGACACGCGGCAATTCACCCCTCCACTTT. Encoded protein: CASSPPGTRGNSPLHF.

The V call is TRBV10-3, the J call TRBJ1-1; TRBD1 agrees at 9 bases. This CDR3 is built from 14 residues. Per germline, CDR1 ENHRY and CDR2 SYGVKD. The V gene end was trimmed by 7 bases and the J gene end by 5 bases; junction bases not matched to a gene: 8. The CDR3 loop reads CAITSGTGTTEAFF. CDR3 nucleotide sequence: TGTGCCATCACCTCCGGGACAGGGACAACTGAAGCTTTCTTT.

The chain joins TRBV7-2 to TRBJ1-3; no clear D. This CDR3 contains 15 residues. In germline, CDR1 is SGHTA, CDR2 FQGNSA. Trimming removed 5 bases from V and 0 bases from J, with 11 bases in between. CDR3: CASSRYLGSGNTIYF. The CDR3 region has the DNA TGTGCCAGCAGCCGCTACCTGGGCTCTGGAAACACCATATATTTT.

The gene calls are TRBV4-3 and TRBJ2-7, with D perhaps given as TRBD1 or TRBD2 (5 bases each). Germline V lookup: CDR1 LGHNA, CDR2 YSLEER. Trimming stripped 4 bases from V and 2 bases from J, with 12 bases between. This CDR3 contains 14 residues. The CDR3 reads CASSPKLGAYEQYF. The CDR3, as DNA: TGCGCCAGCAGCCCCAAACTAGGGGCCTACGAGCAGTACTTC.

The chain is built from TRBV4-1 and TRBJ1-1; D is unclear. Trimming took off 8 bases at V and 1 base at J, with 11 bases between the two ends. This CDR3 has 13 amino acids. CDR1 is MGHRA, CDR2 YSYEKL, per germline. In DNA, the CDR3 is TGCGCCAGCGGGAGGGTGGGGAACACTGAAGCTTTCTTT. This translates into CASGRVGNTEAFF.

The chain joins TRBV30 to TRBJ1-3; D is unresolved. The CDR3 is made up of 17 amino acids. CDR1 and CDR2 from the germline V gene are GTSNPN and SVGIG (reference sequence). V was shortened by 0 bases and J by 0 bases, with 15 bases between the two germline ends. The CDR3 DNA follows: TGTGCCTGGAGTGTACTGAACGACTACCACTCTGGAAACACCATATATTTT. Protein: CAWSVLNDYHSGNTIYF.

This clonotype was observed a handful of times. The V call is TRBV2, the J call TRBJ2-1; 8 bases are shared with TRBD2. V lost 6 bases, J lost 0 bases, and 1 base stayed unmatched. The germline CDR1 and CDR2 sequences are SNHLY and FYNNEI. The CDR3 runs to 14 residues. The CDR3 sequence: CASRLADSYNEQFF. The CDR3, as DNA: TGTGCCAGCAGACTAGCGGACTCCTACAATGAGCAGTTCTTC.

This sequence joins TRBV24-1 and TRBJ2-2; 7 bases align to TRBD1. Germline assignment: CDR1 KGHDR and CDR2 SFDVKD. The CDR3 is 16 amino acids. Trimming cost V 2 bases and J 1 base; bases outside gene matches: 3. DNA for the CDR3: TGTGCCACCAGTGATTGGCAGGGGGAGAACACCGGGGAGCTGTTTTTT. Translation: CATSDWQGENTGELFF.